The source of this T cell receptor (beta chain) is a study of breast tumors, draining lymph nodes, adjacent tissues. Overall study results and limits: Tumor T cell lymph node origin was a supported hypothesis, not proven. Tumor repertoires ranked between lymph nodes and nontumor tissue in diversity, with V and J gene preferences.

This clonotype was counted ten times or more. Its target is not known. The lymph nodes were axillary draining lymph nodes from breast cancer patients. Germline lookup yields CDR1 SGHTA and CDR2 FQGTGA. There are 18 residues in the CDR3. V lost 5 bases, J lost 4 bases, and 25 bases lay in between. Each CDR3 protein is one row after TCRdb ran MiXCR on the multiplex PCR reads. The profile shows under 300,000 distinct CDR3 sequences, 30% to 35% of them singletons. The TCR comes from a female donor with breast cancer. Some clones in this sample may be carry-over from other donors' samples. The sample taken for sequencing was axillary lymph node tissue. The chain combines TRBV7-3 with TRBJ2-3, with TRBD2 as a possible D gene (7 bases). Here the CDR3 DNA reads TGTGCCAGCAGCCTAGTGGGGGGGGCAGGGAGGCTTCCAGATACGCAGTATTTT. Protein product: CASSLVGGAGRLPDTQYF.